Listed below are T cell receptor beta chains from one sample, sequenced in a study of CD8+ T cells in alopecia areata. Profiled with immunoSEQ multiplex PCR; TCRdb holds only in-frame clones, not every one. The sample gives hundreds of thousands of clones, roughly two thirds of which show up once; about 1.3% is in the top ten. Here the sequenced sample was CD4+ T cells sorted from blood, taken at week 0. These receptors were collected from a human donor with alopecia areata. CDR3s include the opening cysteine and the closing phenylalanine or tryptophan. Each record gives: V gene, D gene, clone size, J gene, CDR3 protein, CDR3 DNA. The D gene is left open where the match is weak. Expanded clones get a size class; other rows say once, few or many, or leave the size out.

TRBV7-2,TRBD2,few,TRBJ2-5,CASSLGEGTQYF,TGTGCCAGCAGCTTAGGGGAGGGGACCCAGTACTTC
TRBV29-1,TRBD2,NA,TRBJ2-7,CSVGYLAGGLDEQYF,TGCAGCGTCGGATACCTAGCGGGGGGGCTCGACGAGCAGTACTTC
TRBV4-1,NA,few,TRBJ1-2,CASSLGRAMDYGYTF,TGCGCCAGCAGCCTGGGCCGGGCGATGGACTATGGCTACACCTTC
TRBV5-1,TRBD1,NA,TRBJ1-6,CASSVDRGPGSPLHF,TGCGCCAGCAGTGTGGACAGGGGGCCTGGTTCACCCCTCCACTTT
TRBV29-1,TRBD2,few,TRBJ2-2,CSVVLAGVTGELFF,TGCAGCGTGGTGCTAGCGGGGGTTACCGGGGAGCTGTTTTTT
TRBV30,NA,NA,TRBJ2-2,CAWRGIGELFF,TGTGCCTGGAGAGGGATCGGGGAGCTGTTTTTT
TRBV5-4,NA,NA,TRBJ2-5,CASRRGGREYQETQYF,TGTGCCAGCAGGCGGGGTGGCAGGGAATACCAAGAGACCCAGTACTTC
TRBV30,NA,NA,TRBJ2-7,CAWSPDRYEQYF,TGTGCCTGGAGTCCCGACAGATACGAGCAGTACTTC
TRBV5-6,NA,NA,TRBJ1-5,CASSLAGYGNQPQHF,TGTGCCAGCAGCTTGGCGGGTTATGGAAATCAGCCCCAGCATTTT
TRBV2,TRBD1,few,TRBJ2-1,CASNTGTDNEQFF,TGTGCCAGCAATACCGGGACAGACAATGAGCAGTTCTTC
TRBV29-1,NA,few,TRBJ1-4,CSVEMGRLFF,TGCAGCGTTGAAATGGGAAGACTGTTTTTT
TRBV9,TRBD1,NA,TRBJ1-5,CASSSAGTENQPQHF,TGTGCCAGCAGCTCAGCCGGGACAGAAAACCAGCCCCAGCATTTT
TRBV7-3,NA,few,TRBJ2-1,CASSSPYNEQFF,TGTGCCAGCAGCTCCCCCTACAATGAGCAGTTCTTC
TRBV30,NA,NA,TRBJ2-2,CAWSVGPGELFF,TGTGCCTGGAGTGTAGGACCCGGGGAGCTGTTTTTT
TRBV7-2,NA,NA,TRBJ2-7,CASRPSLVLGEQYF,TGTGCCAGCAGGCCCAGCTTGGTGTTAGGCGAGCAGTACTTC
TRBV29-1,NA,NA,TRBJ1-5,CSVSGGGPNQPQHF,TGCAGCGTTTCAGGAGGGGGACCGAATCAGCCCCAGCATTTT
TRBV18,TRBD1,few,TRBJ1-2,CASSSGQDYGYTF,TGTGCCAGCTCCTCGGGACAGGACTATGGCTACACCTTC
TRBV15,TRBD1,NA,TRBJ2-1,CATSGYRGRSNEQFF,TGTGCCACCAGCGGTTACAGGGGGCGAAGCAATGAGCAGTTCTTC
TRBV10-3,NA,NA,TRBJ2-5,CAIGQGTETQYF,TGTGCCATCGGACAAGGGACGGAGACCCAGTACTTC
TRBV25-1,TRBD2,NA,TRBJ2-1,CASSEEASGGYNEQFF,TGTGCCAGCAGTGAAGAGGCTAGCGGGGGTTACAATGAGCAGTTCTTC
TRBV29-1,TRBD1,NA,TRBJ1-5,CSVAARAGGNQPQHF,TGCAGCGTAGCAGCTAGGGCAGGGGGGAATCAGCCCCAGCATTTT
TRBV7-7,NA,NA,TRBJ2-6,CASSSSSGANVLTF,TGTGCTAGCAGCTCCAGCTCTGGGGCCAACGTCCTGACTTTC
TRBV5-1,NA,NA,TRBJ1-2,CASSYRTHNYGYTF,TGCGCCAGCAGCTACAGAACACATAACTATGGCTACACCTTC
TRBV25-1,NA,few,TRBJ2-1,CASSEGWVKAWNEQFF,TGTGCCAGCAGTGAAGGTTGGGTTAAGGCTTGGAATGAGCAGTTCTTC
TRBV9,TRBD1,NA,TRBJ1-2,CASSAGTDLAGYTF,TGTGCCAGCAGCGCTGGGACAGACTTAGCTGGCTACACCTTC
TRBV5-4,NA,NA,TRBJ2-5,CASSSRMGETQYF,TGTGCCAGCAGCTCCAGAATGGGGGAGACCCAGTACTTC
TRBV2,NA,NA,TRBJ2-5,CASSGDSEETQYF,TGTGCCAGCTCGGGGGACAGCGAAGAGACCCAGTACTTC
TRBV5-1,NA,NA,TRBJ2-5,CASRPQGGLQETQYF,TGCGCCAGCAGGCCTCAAGGGGGATTGCAAGAGACCCAGTACTTC
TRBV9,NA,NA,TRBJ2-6,CASSVGVVGANVLTF,TGTGCCAGCAGCGTAGGTGTTGTGGGGGCCAACGTCCTGACTTTC
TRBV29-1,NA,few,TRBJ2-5,CSVLDGQETQYF,TGCAGCGTTCTCGACGGCCAAGAGACCCAGTACTTC
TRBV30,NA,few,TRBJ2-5,CAWSVRETQYF,TGTGCCTGGAGTGTACGGGAGACCCAGTACTTC
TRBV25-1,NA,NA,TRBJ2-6,CASTSGNGANVLTF,TGTGCCAGCACTTCAGGGAATGGGGCCAACGTCCTGACTTTC
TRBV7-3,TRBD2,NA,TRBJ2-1,CASSLGASGGNEQFF,TGTGCCAGCAGCTTAGGTGCTAGCGGGGGAAATGAGCAGTTCTTC
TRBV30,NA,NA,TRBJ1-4,CAWNELGPGEKLFF,TGTGCCTGGAACGAGTTGGGGCCGGGGGAAAAACTGTTTTTT
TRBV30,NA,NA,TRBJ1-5,CAWSGLGGPRNQPQHF,TGTGCCTGGAGTGGACTGGGGGGGCCGCGAAATCAGCCCCAGCATTTT
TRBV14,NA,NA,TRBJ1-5,CASSQELAILPQHF,TGTGCCAGCAGCCAAGAGCTGGCTATTTTACCCCAGCATTTT
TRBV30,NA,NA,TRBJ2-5,CAWSVKVLPVQETQYF,TGTGCCTGGAGTGTAAAAGTCCTCCCTGTCCAAGAGACCCAGTACTTC
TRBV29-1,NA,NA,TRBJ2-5,CSGKGIGETQYF,TGCAGCGGAAAGGGGATAGGAGAGACCCAGTACTTC
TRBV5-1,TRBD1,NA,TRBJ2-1,CASSPRGLVGNEQFF,TGCGCCAGCAGCCCCAGGGGGCTTGTGGGCAATGAGCAGTTCTTC
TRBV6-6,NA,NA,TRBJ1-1,CASSWSGSEAFF,TGTGCCAGCAGTTGGAGCGGTTCGGAAGCTTTCTTT
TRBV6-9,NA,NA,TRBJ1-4,CASVDSGNEKLFF,TGTGCCAGCGTGGACAGCGGTAATGAAAAACTGTTTTTT
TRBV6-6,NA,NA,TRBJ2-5,CASTPGGGDRQETQYF,TGTGCCAGCACCCCAGGGGGGGGCGACCGGCAGGAAACCCAGTACTTC
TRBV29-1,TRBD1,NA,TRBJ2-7,CSVTRGQGAFTYEQYF,TGCAGCGTTACTCGAGGACAGGGGGCTTTCACCTACGAGCAGTACTTC
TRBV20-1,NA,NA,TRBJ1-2,CSAGWESGYTF,TGCAGTGCTGGCTGGGAGTCGGGCTACACCTTC
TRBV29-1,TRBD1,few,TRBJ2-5,CSISRGSETQYF,TGCAGCATAAGCAGGGGGTCGGAGACCCAGTACTTC
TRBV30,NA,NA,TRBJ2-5,CAWSPPRFGGGETQYF,TGTGCCTGGAGTCCCCCGCGATTTGGGGGAGGAGAGACCCAGTACTTC
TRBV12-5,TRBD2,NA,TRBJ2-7,CASDLGGRGEQYF,TGTGCTAGTGATTTGGGAGGGAGAGGCGAGCAGTACTTC
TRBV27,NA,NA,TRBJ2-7,CASSPPSAYEQYF,TGTGCCAGCAGTCCTCCCTCTGCCTACGAGCAGTACTTC
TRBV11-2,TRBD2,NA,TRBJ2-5,CASSLVAGKETQYF,TGTGCCAGCAGCTTAGTAGCGGGTAAAGAGACCCAGTACTTC
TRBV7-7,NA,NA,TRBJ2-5,CASSLGTGQETQYF,TGTGCTAGCAGCTTAGGAACAGGCCAAGAGACCCAGTACTTC
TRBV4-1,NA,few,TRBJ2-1,CASSQGPARRVINEQFF,TGCGCCAGCAGCCAAGGCCCAGCGAGACGGGTCATCAATGAGCAGTTCTTC
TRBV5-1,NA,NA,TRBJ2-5,CATSGGGQEETQYF,TGCGCCACCAGTGGGGGGGGCCAAGAAGAGACCCAGTACTTC
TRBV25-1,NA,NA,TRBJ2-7,CASSELGPHEQYF,TGTGCCAGCAGTGAATTGGGTCCCCACGAGCAGTACTTC
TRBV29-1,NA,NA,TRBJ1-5,CSVTPGGNQPQHF,TGCAGCGTTACCCCAGGGGGCAATCAGCCCCAGCATTTT
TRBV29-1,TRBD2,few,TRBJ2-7,CSVLGLAGVYEQYF,TGCAGCGTACTCGGACTAGCGGGGGTGTACGAGCAGTACTTC
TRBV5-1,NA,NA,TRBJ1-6,CASSKEYNSPLHF,TGCGCCAGCAGCAAGGAGTATAATTCACCCCTCCACTTT
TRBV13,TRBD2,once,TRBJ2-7,CASSFGGLGNYEQYF,TGTGCCAGCAGCTTTGGAGGACTAGGAAATTACGAGCAGTACTTC